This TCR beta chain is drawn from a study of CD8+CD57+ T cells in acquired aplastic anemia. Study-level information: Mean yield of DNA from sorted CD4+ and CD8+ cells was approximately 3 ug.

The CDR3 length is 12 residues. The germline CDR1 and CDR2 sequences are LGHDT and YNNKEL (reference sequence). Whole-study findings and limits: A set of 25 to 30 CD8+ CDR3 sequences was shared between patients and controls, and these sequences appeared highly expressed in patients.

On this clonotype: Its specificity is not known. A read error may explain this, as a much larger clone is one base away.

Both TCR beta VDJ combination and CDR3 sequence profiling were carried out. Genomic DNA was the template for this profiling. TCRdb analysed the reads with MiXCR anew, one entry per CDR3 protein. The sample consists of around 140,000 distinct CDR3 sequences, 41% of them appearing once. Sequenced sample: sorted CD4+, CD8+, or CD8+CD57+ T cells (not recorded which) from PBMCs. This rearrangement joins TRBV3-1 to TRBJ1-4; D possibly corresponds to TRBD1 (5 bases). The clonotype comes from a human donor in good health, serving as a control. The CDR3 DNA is TGTGCCAGCGGCCAAGGGGAGGAAAAACTGTTTTTT. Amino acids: CASGQGEEKLFF.